This TCR beta chain was captured in a study of T cell clonality in common variable immunodeficiency. CDR3 length equals 14 residues. V was pared by 5 bases and J by 7 bases, with 7 bases of the junction left unmatched. The germline gives CDR1 SGHVS, CDR2 FQNEAQ. The data were produced by immunoSEQ multiplex PCR, yet TCRdb's version contains in-frame clones alone and is incomplete. The record shows about 81,000 clones for this sample, with no singletons present. This clone was seen ten or more times. Antigen: not known. The observed sequence ends 3 residues before the CDR3 terminus, with the missing tail filled in from the germline J gene. Study-level points and caveats: Authors noted CVID clonality's cause needs subpopulation repertoire sequencing. CVID subjects shared fewer TCRbeta clones than healthy controls did.

The TCR sequence derives from a person aged 18 to 75 in good health. Sequencing was performed on peripheral blood mononuclear cells. V is TRBV7-8 and J is TRBJ1-4; 7 nucleotides align to TRBD1. The CDR3 protein is CASSEQGGGEKLFF. The DNA read from the CDR3 is TGTGCCAGCAGCGAGCAGGGGGGCGGTGAAAAA.